The clone carrying this T cell receptor beta chain was detected only once. Between the trimmed V and J ends, which lost 0 bases and 8 bases, there was a span of 16 bases. CDR1 and CDR2 from the germline V gene are LGHNA and YSLEER. The CDR3 has 15 amino acids. This sample stems from a study of blood T cell repertoires in COVID-19. In the study overall: Samples taken during acute and convalescent COVID-19 were collected in the United States, Italy and Spain. In each case, the material was cDNA or gDNA derived from T cells, B-cell-depleted T cells, or PBMCs.

Under the authors' procedure: Reference gene primer amplification in the assay estimated nucleated cell counts. Generated by immunoSEQ multiplex PCR, the TCRdb table keeps only in-frame clones and is missing some. D and trimming were read from the DNA, whereas the V and J calls and clone size are those reported in that table. The data show just over 70,000 clones, approximately 90% seen once. The sequence was collected from a human donor in a cohort sampled during active COVID-19. The sample consisted of peripheral blood. This chain joins TRBV4-3 and TRBJ1-2; D remains unclear. CDR3 sequence (DNA): TGCGCCAGCAGCCAAGATCTTCGTGGCGGCGGGGGCTACACCTTC. Its translation: CASSQDLRGGGGYTF.